This T cell receptor beta chain was recorded in a study of cytomegalovirus exposure and HLA in healthy donors. In the study overall: Earlier work reported 117 million unique TCR beta sequences from 180 million or so T cells.

With respect to this clone: No antigen is known for it.

CDR1 and CDR2 from the germline V gene are SGHDT and YYEEEE. The CDR3 extends over 16 amino acids. V lost 4 bases to trimming and J lost 0 bases, with 17 bases between them. General study points: CMV serostatus alone was available as immune exposure information.

The study ran its PCR with 60 Vbeta and 13 Jbeta primers. In the original processing: About 10 million shared chains were among the roughly 80 million unique TCR beta chains that a later analysis counted. The assay was immunoSEQ multiplex PCR, and TCRdb's table has in-frame clones only and misses some. Clone size and the V and J calls come from that table; the DNA yielded D and trimming. The data show 120,000 or so clones, around 70% seen once. The sample was PBMCs. The V and J genes are TRBV5-6 and TRBJ2-7, with D maybe TRBD1 (6 bases). This sequence originates from a middle-aged woman in good health and CMV-seropositive. This chain's CDR3 is CASSTGQGSLSYEQYF. The CDR3, as DNA: TGTGCCAGCAGCACAGGGCAGGGTTCCCTCTCCTACGAGCAGTACTTC.